This entry lists 7 T cell receptor beta chains sequenced from one sample in a study of blood T cell repertoires in COVID-19. Here immunoSEQ multiplex PCR was the method, and the copy in TCRdb shows in-frame clones only, minus some. The repertoire includes around 62,000 clones, around 85% of them detected once, and roughly 25% sits in the top ten. The sequenced sample was peripheral blood. The source of these receptors is a man in his fifties with acute or convalescent COVID-19.

The chain joins TRBV11-3 to TRBJ2-2; 12 bases map to TRBD1. The CDR3 has 16 amino acids. Germline V gives CDR1 SGHNT, CDR2 YENEEA. V lost 5 bases to trimming and J lost 6 bases; unmatched junction nucleotides: 7. The CDR3 region has the DNA TGTGCCAGCAGCCCACTAGGGACAGGGGGCTCCGGGGAGCTGTTTTTT. Its translation is CASSPLGTGGSGELFF.

The gene calls are TRBV18 and TRBJ2-2; TRBD2 matches at 9 bases. The CDR3 has 16 residues. The J segment lost 7 bases and the V segment lost 1 base, leaving 7 bases of the junction unmatched. Germline V gene lookup returns CDR1 KGHSH and CDR2 LQKENI. This CDR3 reads CASSPLRGGSDGELFF. The CDR3 DNA follows: TGTGCCAGCTCACCACTGCGGGGGGGCAGCGACGGGGAGCTGTTTTTT.

Only a few counts were recorded for this clone. The chain links TRBV11-2 to TRBJ2-5, with D perhaps matching TRBD2 (7 bases). Germline V gene lookup returns CDR1 SGHAT and CDR2 FQNNGV. Between the trimmed V and J ends, which lost 8 bases and 5 bases, there was a span of 21 bases. This CDR3 region has 15 residues. The CDR3 reads CASSILGGGFETQYF. CDR3 DNA: TGTGCCAGCTCCATACTGGGAGGGGGGTTCGAGACCCAGTACTTC.

This clone was seen only a few times. The V call is TRBV30, the J call TRBJ1-6, with TRBD1 identical over 7 bases. Germline values: CDR1 GTSNPN, CDR2 SVGIG (reference sequence). CDR3 size: 15 residues. The V gene end was trimmed by 3 bases and the J gene end by 4 bases; junction bases not matched to a gene: 6. The CDR3 bases are TGTGCCTGGAGCAGGCCGGGACAGTATAATTCACCCCTCCACTTT. It encodes CAWSRPGQYNSPLHF.

The chain uses TRBV2 and TRBJ1-4; 10 bases are shared with TRBD1. This CDR3 has 16 residues. From germline, CDR1 is SNHLY and CDR2 FYNNEI. The trim removed 6 bases at V and 1 base at J, leaving 5 bases unmatched. The CDR3 protein is CASRERTGGTNEKLFF. For the CDR3, the DNA is TGTGCCAGCAGGGAAAGGACAGGGGGAACTAATGAAAAACTGTTTTTT.

This clone was recorded only once. The rearrangement links TRBV14 to TRBJ2-5; the match to TRBD1 covers 10 bases. The trim removed 4 bases at V and 4 bases at J, leaving 0 bases unmatched. Looked up from germline, CDR1 is SGHDN and CDR2 is FVKESK. The CDR3 consists of 13 residues. The CDR3 DNA reads as TGTGCCAGCAGCCGGGACAGGGGAGAGACCCAGTACTTC. Translating gives CASSRDRGETQYF.

The chain combines TRBV15 with TRBJ1-5; D remains unclear. Trimming removed 5 bases from V and 0 bases from J, with 5 bases in between. CDR1 and CDR2 (germline): LNHNV, YYDKDF (reference sequence). The length of the CDR3 is 13 residues. The CDR3 nucleotides are TGTGCCACCAGCGGCCTTAGCAATCAGCCCCAGCATTTT. Its translation: CATSGLSNQPQHF.